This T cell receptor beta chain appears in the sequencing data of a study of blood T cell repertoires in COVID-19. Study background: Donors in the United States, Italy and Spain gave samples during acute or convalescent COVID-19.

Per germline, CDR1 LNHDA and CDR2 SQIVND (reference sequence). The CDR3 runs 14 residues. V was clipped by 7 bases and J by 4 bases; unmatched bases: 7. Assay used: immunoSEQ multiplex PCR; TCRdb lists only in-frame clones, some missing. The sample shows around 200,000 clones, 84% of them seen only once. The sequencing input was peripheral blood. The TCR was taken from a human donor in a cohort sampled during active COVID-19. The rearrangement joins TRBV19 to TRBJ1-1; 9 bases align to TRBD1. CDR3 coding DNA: TGTGCCAGTAACCCACAGGGGGCTGGCACTGAAGCTTTCTTT. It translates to CASNPQGAGTEAFF. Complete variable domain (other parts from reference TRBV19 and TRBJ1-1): DGGITQSPKYLFRKEGQNVTLSCEQNLNHDAMYWYRQDPGQGLRLIYYSQIVNDFQKGDIAEGYSVSREKKESFPLTVTSAQKNPTAFYLCASNPQGAGTEAFFGQGTRLTVV.